The T cell receptor (beta chain) described here comes from a study of cytomegalovirus exposure and HLA in healthy donors. About the research overall: Caucasian-associated ancestry cluster membership applied to about 77% of over 350 genotyped donors.

The PCR made use of 60 Vbeta and 13 Jbeta primers. Method: immunoSEQ multiplex PCR; TCRdb's copy keeps in-frame clones and lacks some. This table holds 95,000 to 100,000 clones, under 85% found once. Study-wide findings and caveats: In a later analysis, V- and J-gene trimming of beta chains associated with a DCLRE1C missense variant, replicated independently. The authors listed roughly 150 TCR beta chains as cytomegalovirus-associated.

About this clone: Antigen unknown.

Germline V gene lookup returns CDR1 SGHNT and CDR2 YYREEE (reference sequence). The CDR3 has 14 amino acids. The V gene end was trimmed by 2 bases and the J gene end by 0 bases; junction bases not matched to a gene: 0. Material: PBMCs. The V and J genes are TRBV5-4 and TRBJ2-7; 9 bases map to TRBD2. The receptor comes from a woman aged 40 to 50 in good health and CMV-seronegative. CDR3 in DNA: TGTGCCAGCAGCTTAGCGGGGGGCTCCTACGAGCAGTACTTC. Encoded protein: CASSLAGGSYEQYF.